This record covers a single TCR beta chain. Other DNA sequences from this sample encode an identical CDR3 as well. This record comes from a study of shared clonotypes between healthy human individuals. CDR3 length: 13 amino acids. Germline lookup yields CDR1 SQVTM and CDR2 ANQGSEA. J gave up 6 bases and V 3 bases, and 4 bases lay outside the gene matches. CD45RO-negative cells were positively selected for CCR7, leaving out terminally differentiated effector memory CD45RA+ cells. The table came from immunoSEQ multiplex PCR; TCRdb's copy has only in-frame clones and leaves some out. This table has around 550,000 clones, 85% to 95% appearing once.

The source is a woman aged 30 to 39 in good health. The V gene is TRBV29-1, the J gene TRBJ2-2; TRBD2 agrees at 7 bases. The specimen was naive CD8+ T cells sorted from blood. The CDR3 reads CSVETGGSGELFF. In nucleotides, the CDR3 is TGCAGCGTTGAGACGGGGGGATCCGGGGAGCTGTTTTTT.